The T cell receptor (beta chain) under discussion was sequenced for a study of T-cell memory formation after mild COVID-19 (dated by TCRdb to the early 2020s). For the wider study: TCR sequence clusters from the two donors were largely donor specific. T-cell clones expanding and contracting after mild COVID-19 in a couple of donors were tracked by longitudinal TCRalpha and TCRbeta repertoire sequencing. The cohort was made up of two young adult volunteers, one female and one male, who were previously healthy. The full study reports these points: Contracting CD4+ clones were located mainly in the CM and EM memory subsets, whereas CD8+ clones were found to be enriched in EMRA. Clones that contracted from day 15 to 85 showed balanced CD4/CD8 phenotypes, whereas a second wave of clones that expanded from day 15 to 37 leaned towards CD4+. SARS-CoV-2 specificity was not confirmed for the second-wave clones peaking on day 37. Some responding clones were found in pre-infection memory, which suggests that pre-existing cross-reactive memory T cells took part in the SARS-CoV-2 response. Only a couple of mild cases were covered in the study, and larger cohorts including severe cases with pre-infection samples were considered necessary.

Regarding this clonotype: What this receptor recognizes is not known. Base qualities are missing; no much larger clone stands one base away.

Sequencing was performed on an Illumina NovaSeq 6000. Using 5'RACE with constant-segment primers, TCRalpha and TCRbeta cDNA libraries were constructed, with sample barcodes and unique molecular identifiers added in the process. RNA was extracted from every sample with Trizol reagent. Libraries were amplified in two PCR steps, with a second sample barcode and Illumina TruSeq adapters added in the second step. The libraries were sequenced on an Illumina NovaSeq using 2 x 150 bp paired-end reads. As for how the authors treated the data: Demultiplexing of reads and collapsing into UMI-guided consensus sequences were performed with migec v1.2.7. With mixcr v2.1.11, UMI consensuses were aligned to TRA and TRB V and J templates and assembled into clonotypes. A clonotype was counted as expanded or contracted only when both edgeR and NoisET called the clonotype significant, with the noise models trained on biological replicates. For edgeR calls, a false discovery rate-adjusted p below 0.01 and a log2 fold-change threshold of 1 were applied. PCA with hierarchical clustering of max-normalized trajectories of the 1000 most abundant clonotypes was used as exploratory dynamics analysis. Each responding clone was given a CD4 or CD8 phenotype based on the CD4+ and CD8+ repertoires, which had been sequenced separately. TCRdb passed the public sequencing reads through fastp at Q25 and MiXCR, retaining productive beta sequences. Every CDR3 protein is listed once, alongside the most common genes and DNA of its rows. The V and J calls were determined by TCRdb, not by the authors. The sample table lists 150,000 to 200,000 distinct CDR3 sequences, under 20% of them with a count of one. Roughly 2.1% of the sample rests with the top ten.

Ficoll-Paque density gradient centrifugation was used to isolate PBMCs. The sample was PBMCs or a T cell subset sorted from them (not recorded which). The clonotype was recovered from an adult woman who had mild COVID-19 (a few samples of this study predate the infection). The sample titles of this study are shuffled in the database, so cell type and time point are left out; the donor was told from shared clones.

The CDR3 protein sequence reads: CSAGGQETQYF. The nucleotides are TGCAGTGCTGGGGGACAGGAGACCCAGTACTTC. The sequence links TRBV20-1 to TRBJ2-5; TRBD1 agrees with 7 junctional bases. From the germline V gene (reference sequence), CDR1 is DFQATT and CDR2 is SNEGSKA. For this chain, trimming is 5 bases at the V end and 5 bases at the J end, and the number of junction bases without a gene match is 2. The CDR3 spans 11 residues, from the cysteine through the phenylalanine. Here the CDR3 DNA is all that survives: 33 bases in frame from base 1.